The 8 T cell receptor beta chains below all came from one sample that was sequenced in a study of persistence of HIV-infected CD4 T cells. The antigens for these receptors are not known. The libraries were made with immunoSEQ version 4 in survey mode. Here immunoSEQ multiplex PCR was the method, and the copy in TCRdb shows in-frame clones only, minus some. The data show about 28,000 clones, around 80% seen once. Lysates of CMV-infected fibroblasts at 10 ug/mL stimulated these cells. Sorted nonresponding memory CD4+ T cells were CD40L-negative, CD69-negative, CD45RO-high. The material was CD4+ T cells sorted from PBMCs after roughly 19-hour stimulation, obtained from a patient who received antiretroviral therapy. These receptors were obtained from an adult woman with HIV who was CMV-seropositive.

This clone was seen a handful of times. The chain employs TRBV6-1 and TRBJ2-4; 14 nucleotides match TRBD2. This CDR3 is 16 amino acids long. Germline V CDR1 and CDR2: MNHNS, SASEGT. J gave up 8 bases and V 4 bases, and 7 bases lay outside the gene matches. CDR3 in DNA: TGTGCCAGCAGTGGGCTGACTAGCGGGGGGGCAGACATTCAGTACTTC. Encoded protein: CASSGLTSGGADIQYF.

The rearrangement uses TRBV18 and TRBJ1-2; a possible D gene is TRBD1 (5 bases). Trimming pared 3 bases from V and 6 bases from J, leaving 20 bases between. The CDR3 contains 16 residues. Germline loops: CDR1 KGHSH, CDR2 LQKENI. In nucleotides, the CDR3 is TGTGCCAGCTCACCCCTGGCAGGGCAGGGATACGATGGCTACACCTTC. Its translation is CASSPLAGQGYDGYTF.

This CDR3 reads CASSSLGANEQFF. In DNA form, the CDR3 reads TGTGCCAGCAGCTCCCTGGGGGCCAATGAGCAGTTCTTC. J is TRBJ2-1 and V is TRBV3-1 (or the pseudogene TRBV3-2); possibly TRBD1 for D (6 bases). Deletions cut 5 bases from V and 6 bases from J, with 11 bases between. The germline V gene has CDR1 LGHDT and CDR2 YNNKEL (reference sequence). This CDR3 is 13 amino acids long.

The chain is built from TRBV30 and TRBJ1-1, with 7 nucleotides matching TRBD1. The V gene end was trimmed by 3 bases and the J gene end by 5 bases; junction bases not matched to a gene: 6. Germline loops: CDR1 GTSNPN, CDR2 SVGIG (reference sequence). The CDR3 is 13 amino acids. For the CDR3, the DNA is TGTGCCTGGAGCCCGGACAGGCGAACTGAAGCTTTCTTT. Its translation: CAWSPDRRTEAFF.

The rearrangement uses TRBV25-1 and TRBJ2-5; TRBD1 or TRBD2 may be the D gene (5 bases each). The CDR3 sequence is 12 residues long. Germline V gives CDR1 MGHDK, CDR2 SYGVNS. V was shortened by 11 bases and J by 5 bases, with 15 bases between the two germline ends. The DNA for the CDR3 is TGTGCCTGCCGAGGCGAGGGGGAGACCCAGTACTTC. This encodes CACRGEGETQYF.

This clone was seen a handful of times. This chain links TRBV10-3 with TRBJ1-1, with 7 bases fitting TRBD1. From germline, CDR1 is ENHRY and CDR2 SYGVKD. The V and J ends lost 10 bases and 0 bases, in that order; junction bases with no gene match: 11. The CDR3 loop spans 15 amino acids. The chain's CDR3 is CASRGGVRLNTEAFF. In DNA form, the CDR3 reads TGTGCCAGCAGGGGGGGAGTGAGGCTGAACACTGAAGCTTTCTTT.

The chain carries TRBV7-3 and TRBJ1-2; tentative D call: TRBD1 (5 bases). Trimming took off 5 bases at V and 3 bases at J, with 13 bases between the two ends. The CDR3 runs 14 residues. CDR1 is SGHTA and CDR2 is FQGTGA in the germline V gene. The CDR3, as DNA: TGTGCCAGCAGCCCCGTCGCCAGGGACTATGGCTACACCTTC. Amino acids: CASSPVARDYGYTF.

The CDR3 reads CASSPFLTNSPLHF. CDR3 DNA sequence: TGTGCCAGCAGTCCATTCCTGACGAATTCACCCCTCCACTTT. The chain has TRBV2 and TRBJ1-6; D is uncertain. The length of the CDR3 is 14 residues. Germline loops: CDR1 SNHLY, CDR2 FYNNEI. V lost 5 bases and J lost 7, with 12 bases in between.